Listed here are 21 T cell receptor beta chains from one sample, sequenced in a study of spatial heterogeneity in lung cancer. Using its own MiXCR run on the 5' RACE reads, TCRdb lists one record per CDR3 protein. The sample shows over 95,000 distinct CDR3 sequences, 10% to 12% of them seen only once. Time point specified: blood at routine non-recurrence follow-up after resection. The specimen comprised PBMCs, sampled at follow-up. Receptor source: a female donor with early-stage non-small cell lung cancer.

This chain connects TRBV29-1 to TRBJ1-3; no clear D. CDR3 size: 13 residues. The ends were cut back, 4 bases at V and 0 bases at J, with 7 bases in the middle. The germline CDR1 and CDR2 sequences are SQVTM and ANQGSEA. DNA for the CDR3: TGCAGCGTTGCTGCGACCTCTGGAAACACCATATATTTT. This encodes CSVAATSGNTIYF.

This clonotype was seen more than once but under ten times. The V call is TRBV11-2, the J call TRBJ1-4; TRBD1 aligns across 7 bases. V lost 5 bases, J lost 4 bases, and 7 bases stayed unmatched. CDR1 and CDR2 (germline): SGHAT, FQNNGV. CDR3 length: 15 amino acids. The chain's CDR3 is CASSRTGAFNEKLFF. In DNA, the CDR3 is TGTGCCAGCAGCCGCACAGGGGCCTTTAATGAAAAACTGTTTTTT. The complete variable domain, with remaining parts taken from reference TRBV11-2 and TRBJ1-4, reads EAGVAQSPRYKIIEKRQSVAFWCNPISGHATLYWYQQILGQGPKLLIQFQNNGVVDDSQLPKDRFSAERLKGVDSTLKIQPAKLEDSAVYLCASSRTGAFNEKLFFGSGTQLSVL.

The V and J genes are TRBV12-3 or TRBV12-4 and TRBJ1-6, with a tentative D call TRBD1 (5 bases). Trimming removed 1 base from V and 13 bases from J, with 17 bases in between. The CDR3 is made up of 15 amino acids. Here the CDR3 reads CASSLGGDALDPLHF. The DNA for the CDR3 is TGTGCCAGCAGTTTAGGTGGGGACGCCTTAGATCCCCTCCACTTT.

This clonotype was seen a few times. The rearrangement uses TRBV6-1 and TRBJ2-3; D is possibly TRBD2 (5 bases). Germline CDR1 and CDR2: MNHNS and SASEGT. The CDR3 runs to 14 residues. V lost 8 bases, J lost 1 base, and 13 bases lay in between. In nucleotides, the CDR3 is TGTGCCAGCTCGGCCGGACTCGGCACAGATACGCAGTATTTT. It encodes CASSAGLGTDTQYF.

The gene calls are TRBV24-1 and TRBJ2-3; D uncertain. Germline assignment: CDR1 KGHDR and CDR2 SFDVKD. V was clipped by 9 bases and J by 2 bases, with 11 bases between them. CDR3 size: 13 residues. In nucleotides, the CDR3 is TGTGCCACCGCACTTCCCTCCACAGATACGCAGTATTTT. Translating it yields CATALPSTDTQYF.

In its sample, this clonotype was seen many times. V gene TRBV4-2 combines with J gene TRBJ2-1, with 13 nucleotides matching TRBD2. This CDR3 has 16 residues. Germline CDR1 is LGHNA and CDR2 is YNFKEQ. J was trimmed by 5 bases and V by 8 bases; bases with no gene match: 9. The DNA of the CDR3 is TGTGCCAGCGCGAAGGCGGGACTAGCGGGACACAATGAGCAGTTCTTC. The encoded protein is CASAKAGLAGHNEQFF.

This clonotype was seen more than once but under ten times. This chain uses TRBV14 with TRBJ2-1; D not resolved. CDR1 SGHDN and CDR2 FVKESK come from the germline V gene. The CDR3 extends over 16 amino acids. Trimming took 1 base from V and 0 from J, leaving 10 bases between them. CDR3 DNA: TGTGCCAGCAGCCAAGTCTACGTAATCTCCTACAATGAGCAGTTCTTC. This translates into CASSQVYVISYNEQFF.

This sequence joins TRBV27 and TRBJ2-3; D perhaps matches TRBD2 (7 bases). CDR1 and CDR2 (germline): MNHEY, SMNVEV (reference sequence). V was trimmed by 5 bases and J by 3 bases, leaving 15 bases between them. The CDR3 is made up of 15 amino acids. The CDR3 protein is CASSRGRGDTDTQYF. The CDR3 bases are TGTGCCAGCAGTCGGGGGAGGGGGGATACAGATACGCAGTATTTT.

V is TRBV5-4 and J is TRBJ2-2; 15 nucleotides line up with TRBD2. The germline V gene encodes CDR1 SGHNT and CDR2 YYREEE (reference sequence). This CDR3 contains 19 residues. The J segment lost 2 bases and the V segment lost 4 bases, leaving 9 bases of the junction unmatched. This CDR3 reads CASSPVGLAGGYNTGELFF. CDR3 coding DNA: TGTGCCAGCAGCCCAGTCGGACTAGCGGGAGGGTATAACACCGGGGAGCTGTTTTTT.

This clonotype was detected a few times. The rearrangement uses TRBV5-1 and TRBJ1-2, with unresolved D. This CDR3 contains 13 residues. Per germline, CDR1 SGHRS and CDR2 YFSETQ. V lost 1 base to trimming and J lost 4 bases, with 8 bases between them. The CDR3: CASSLTQLYGYTF. The CDR3 DNA is TGCGCCAGCAGCTTGACACAGCTCTATGGCTACACCTTC.

The chain recombines TRBV7-9 with TRBJ2-7; tentative D call: TRBD2 (5 bases). V lost 0 bases and J 7 bases, leaving 7 bases between the germline ends. The CDR3 is made up of 12 amino acids. Germline V CDR1 and CDR2: SEHNR, FQNEAQ (reference sequence). CDR3 coding DNA: TGTGCCAGCAGCTTAGCGTCGGGAGAGCAGTACGTC. Amino acids: CASSLASGEQYV.

This clonotype turned up a few times. The chain employs TRBV6-5 and TRBJ2-2; TRBD1 is a possible D gene (6 bases). CDR3 length equals 15 residues. CDR1 and CDR2 (germline): MNHEY, SVGAGI. The germline V and J ends were trimmed by 5 bases and 8 bases, with 18 bases remaining between them. CDR3 sequence (DNA): TGTGCCAGCAGTAAGCTCCGGGACACAGGAGGGGAGCTGTTTTTT. Residues: CASSKLRDTGGELFF.

V usage is TRBV24-1 and J usage is TRBJ2-1; TRBD1 aligns across 10 bases. Per the germline V gene, CDR1 is KGHDR and CDR2 is SFDVKD. Unmatched junction bases numbered 11, after V lost 3 bases and J lost 7 bases. The CDR3 contains 17 residues. As DNA, the CDR3 is TGTGCCACCAGTGATCTTAGCTGGGGGACAGGGGCGAATGAGCAGTTCTTC. Its protein is CATSDLSWGTGANEQFF.

This clonotype showed up many times. The V call is TRBV28, the J call TRBJ1-6; D not certain. Between the trimmed V and J ends, which lost 3 bases and 10 bases, there was a span of 7 bases. The germline V gene encodes CDR1 MDHEN and CDR2 SYDVKM. The CDR3 runs 12 residues. The CDR3: CASSFGHSPLHF. CDR3 bases: TGTGCCAGCAGTTTCGGCCACTCACCCCTCCACTTT. Using reference TRBV28 and TRBJ1-6 for the parts outside the CDR3, the full variable domain is DVKVTQSSRYLVKRTGEKVFLECVQDMDHENMFWYRQDPGLGLRLIYFSYDVKMKEKGDIPEGYSVSREKKERFSLILESASTNQTSMYLCASSFGHSPLHFGNGTRLTVT.

Concerning this clonotype itself: A junction boundary mismatches the germline segment, possibly from a read error. The V and J genes are TRBV6-2 or TRBV6-3 and TRBJ1-2; possibly TRBD1 for D (5 bases). The CDR3 is 13 residues long. Germline V gives CDR1 MNHEY, CDR2 SVGEGT. As DNA, the CDR3 is TGTGCCGGCAGTCGGGGGTTCTACTATGGCTACACCTTC. It codes for CAGSRGFYYGYTF.

The J gene is TRBJ1-5, the V gene TRBV10-2; D not certain. The CDR3 is made up of 13 amino acids. Between the trimmed V and J ends, which lost 2 bases and 5 bases, there was a span of 7 bases. Germline CDR1 WSHSY, CDR2 SAAADI. CDR3 DNA: TGCGCCAGCAGTGAGGGATCTTATCAGCCCCAGCATTTT. Amino acids: CASSEGSYQPQHF.

V is TRBV4-3 and J is TRBJ2-1; TRBD1 might be the D (6 bases). The ends were cut back, 0 bases at V and 2 bases at J, with 11 bases in the middle. Germline V CDR1 and CDR2: LGHNA, YSLEER. This CDR3 spans 16 amino acids. CDR3 residues: CASSQDPQGTYNEQFF. The DNA of the CDR3 is TGCGCCAGCAGCCAAGATCCCCAGGGGACCTACAATGAGCAGTTCTTC.

This clonotype was seen more than once but under ten times. This chain connects TRBV5-5 to TRBJ2-1; 7 bases agree with TRBD2. J was trimmed by 7 bases and V by 1 base; bases with no gene match: 11. Germline-derived CDR1 and CDR2 are SGHKS and YYEKEE (reference sequence). The CDR3 is 16 amino acids. The DNA for the CDR3 is TGTGCCAGCAGCTTGCAGAGCGGGATCATGAGTAATGAGCAGTTCTTC. Amino acid sequence: CASSLQSGIMSNEQFF. Combining the CDR3 with reference TRBV5-5 and TRBJ2-1 gives the whole variable domain DAGVTQSPTHLIKTRGQQVTLRCSPISGHKSVSWYQQVLGQGPQFIFQYYEKEERGRGNFPDRFSARQFPNYSSELNVNALLLGDSALYLCASSLQSGIMSNEQFFGPGTRLTVL.

This clonotype came up many times. The V call is TRBV24-1, the J call TRBJ2-1; a possible D gene is TRBD1 (6 bases). V shed 2 bases and J shed 5 bases, with 15 bases lying between them. The CDR3 is 16 amino acids. Per the germline V gene, CDR1 is KGHDR and CDR2 is SFDVKD. CDR3 loop: CATSDSRQARDNEQFF. The CDR3 DNA follows: TGTGCCACCAGTGATTCACGACAGGCGAGAGACAATGAGCAGTTCTTC.

The V call is TRBV6-5, the J call TRBJ2-6; D is unresolved. Germline V CDR1 and CDR2: MNHEY, SVGAGI. The CDR3 covers 15 residues. V was cut by 6 bases and J by 2 bases, with 11 bases left in between. The CDR3 reads CASRIIATGANVLTF. The CDR3 DNA follows: TGTGCCAGCAGAATAATAGCTACTGGGGCCAACGTCCTGACTTTC.

This sequence joins TRBV19 and TRBJ2-1; no clear D. This CDR3 contains 14 residues. Germline assignment: CDR1 LNHDA and CDR2 SQIVND (reference sequence). Trimming shortened V by 4 bases and J by 5 bases, and 12 bases separated the two germline ends. CDR3 bases: TGTGCCAGTAGTAATCGTGGCAGAAACAATGAGCAGTTCTTC. Encoded protein: CASSNRGRNNEQFF. Using reference TRBV19 and TRBJ2-1 for the parts outside the CDR3, the full variable domain is DGGITQSPKYLFRKEGQNVTLSCEQNLNHDAMYWYRQDPGQGLRLIYYSQIVNDFQKGDIAEGYSVSREKKESFPLTVTSAQKNPTAFYLCASSNRGRNNEQFFGPGTRLTVL.